Each of the 8 T cell receptor beta chains below was sequenced from the same sample in a study of Ad26.COV2.S vaccination and SARS-CoV-2 variants. Treatment indicated: about 20 received Ad26.COV2.S at low or high dose, single or two shots; about five received placebo; per-sample allocation not given. Collection of the samples took place on day 63 after the first injection of vaccine or placebo. TCRdb's table, derived via immunoSEQ multiplex PCR, lists solely in-frame clones and lacks some. This sample has about 440,000 clones; less than 95% occur once, and the top ten carry about 4.4%. The sequenced sample was peripheral blood, obtained in a trial of Ad26.COV2.S vaccine versus placebo. These receptor sequences come from a person between 18 and 60 years old who received the Ad26.COV2.S COVID-19 vaccine or a placebo.

The CDR3, as DNA: TGCAGCGTTGTAACATCCATGAACACTGAAGCTTTCTTT. Translated: CSVVTSMNTEAFF. The rearrangement uses TRBV29-1 and TRBJ1-1; D is unclear. CDR1 SQVTM and CDR2 ANQGSEA come from the germline V gene. The CDR3 extends over 13 amino acids. V lost 4 bases and J 0 bases, leaving 9 bases between the germline ends.

V gene TRBV28 combines with J gene TRBJ2-7, with 9 bases matching TRBD1. CDR3 length: 14 residues. J gave up 4 bases and V 6 bases, and 7 bases lay outside the gene matches. Germline assignment: CDR1 MDHEN and CDR2 SYDVKM. The CDR3 region has the DNA TGTGCCAGCAGGTCCGCCGGGACAGGGTACGAGCAGTACTTC. Its protein is CASRSAGTGYEQYF.

V gene TRBV5-1 combines with J gene TRBJ1-6, with a possible D match to TRBD1 (6 bases). The V gene lost 3 bases and the J gene lost 5 bases, with 12 bases spanning the gap. This CDR3 has 15 amino acids. Germline V lookup: CDR1 SGHRS, CDR2 YFSETQ. The CDR3 nucleotides are TGCGCCAGCAGCTCACAGGGTACGGATAATTCACCCCTCCACTTT. Amino acids: CASSSQGTDNSPLHF.

This chain connects TRBV28 to TRBJ2-7; the match to TRBD2 covers 8 bases. Germline-derived CDR1 and CDR2 are MDHEN and SYDVKM. J lost 3 bases, V lost 5 bases, and 6 bases had no gene match. CDR3 length: 14 amino acids. For the CDR3, the DNA is TGTGCCAGCAGTCCCCTGAGCGGGAGCTACGAGCAGTACTTC. Translating gives CASSPLSGSYEQYF.

This chain links TRBV21-1 with TRBJ2-5; the table's D call, TRBD2, has no DNA check behind it. TRBV21-1 is deemed a pseudogene. This CDR3 has 15 amino acids. The CDR3 region is CASSQRRVVKETQYF. Written as DNA, the CDR3 is TGTGCCAGCAGCCAAAGGAGGGTAGTGAAGGAGACCCAGTACTTC.

The V call is TRBV19, the J call TRBJ2-3; 8 nucleotides line up with TRBD1. In germline, CDR1 is LNHDA, CDR2 SQIVND (reference sequence). CDR3 length: 15 amino acids. Trimming removed 1 base from V and 7 bases from J; junction bases left unmatched: 7. The CDR3 DNA follows: TGTGCCAGTAGTATAGCGGGACAGGTGGTGTATACGCAGTATTTT. Its protein product is CASSIAGQVVYTQYF.

The V and J genes are TRBV7-9 and TRBJ2-3, with TRBD2 matching over 10 bases. V shed 9 bases and J 2 bases; nucleotides not matched to a gene: 5. The germline V gene has CDR1 SEHNR and CDR2 FQNEAQ (reference sequence). This CDR3 contains 14 residues. CDR3 protein: CASDLAGVTDTQYF. The CDR3, as DNA: TGTGCCAGTGATCTAGCGGGAGTCACAGATACGCAGTATTTT.

This chain uses TRBV28 with TRBJ1-4, with D possibly being TRBD1 (6 bases). Germline assignment: CDR1 MDHEN and CDR2 SYDVKM. The CDR3 totals 15 residues. V was clipped by 5 bases and J by 3 bases, with 13 bases between them. CDR3 residues: CASSTRTASNEKLFF. In nucleotides, the CDR3 is TGTGCCAGCAGTACCCGGACAGCCTCTAATGAAAAACTGTTTTTT.